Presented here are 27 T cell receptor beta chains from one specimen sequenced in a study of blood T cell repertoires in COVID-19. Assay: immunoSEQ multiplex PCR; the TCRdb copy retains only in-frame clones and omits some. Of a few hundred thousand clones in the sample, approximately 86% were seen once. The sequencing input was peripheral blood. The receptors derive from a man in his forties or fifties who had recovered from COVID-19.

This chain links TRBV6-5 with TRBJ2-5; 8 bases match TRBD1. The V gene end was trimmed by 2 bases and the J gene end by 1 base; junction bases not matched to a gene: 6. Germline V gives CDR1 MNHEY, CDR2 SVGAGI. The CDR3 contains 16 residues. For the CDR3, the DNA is TGTGCCAGCAGTTACCTTCTGACAGGGGCCCAAGAGACCCAGTACTTC. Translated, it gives CASSYLLTGAQETQYF.

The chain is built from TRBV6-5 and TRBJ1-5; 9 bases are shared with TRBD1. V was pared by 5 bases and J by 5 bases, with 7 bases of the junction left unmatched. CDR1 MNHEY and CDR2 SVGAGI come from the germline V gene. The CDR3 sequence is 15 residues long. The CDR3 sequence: CASSPGTGRHQPQHF. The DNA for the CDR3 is TGTGCCAGCAGTCCGGGGACAGGGAGGCATCAGCCCCAGCATTTT.

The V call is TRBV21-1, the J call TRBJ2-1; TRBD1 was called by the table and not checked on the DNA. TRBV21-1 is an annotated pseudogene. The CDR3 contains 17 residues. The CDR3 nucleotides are TGTGCCAGCAGCAAAGAATTGGGGACAGAGGGTTACAATGAGCAGTTCTTC. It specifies CASSKELGTEGYNEQFF.

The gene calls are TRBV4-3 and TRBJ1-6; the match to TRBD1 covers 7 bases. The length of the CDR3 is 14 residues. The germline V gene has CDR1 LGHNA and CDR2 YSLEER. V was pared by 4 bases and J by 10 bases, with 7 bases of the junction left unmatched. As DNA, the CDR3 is TGCGCCAGCAGCCGCGACAGGGACCCCTCACCCCTCCACTTT. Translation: CASSRDRDPSPLHF.

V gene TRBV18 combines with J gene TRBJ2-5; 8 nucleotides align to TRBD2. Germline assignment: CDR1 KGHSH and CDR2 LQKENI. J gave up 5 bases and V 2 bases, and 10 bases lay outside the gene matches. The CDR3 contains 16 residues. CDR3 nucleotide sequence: TGTGCCAGCTCACCATATCAATCGGGGGGGCATGAGACCCAGTACTTC. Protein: CASSPYQSGGHETQYF.

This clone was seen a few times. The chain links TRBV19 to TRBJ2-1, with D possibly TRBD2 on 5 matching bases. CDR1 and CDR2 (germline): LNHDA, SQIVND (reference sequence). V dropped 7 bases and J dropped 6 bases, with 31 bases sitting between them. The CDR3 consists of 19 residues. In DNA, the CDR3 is TGTGCCAGTATCCCCACAGTACCGTTACGGACTGCGGGCCTCAATGAGCAGTTCTTC. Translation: CASIPTVPLRTAGLNEQFF. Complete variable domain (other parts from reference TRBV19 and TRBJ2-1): DGGITQSPKYLFRKEGQNVTLSCEQNLNHDAMYWYRQDPGQGLRLIYYSQIVNDFQKGDIAEGYSVSREKKESFPLTVTSAQKNPTAFYLCASIPTVPLRTAGLNEQFFGPGTRLTVL.

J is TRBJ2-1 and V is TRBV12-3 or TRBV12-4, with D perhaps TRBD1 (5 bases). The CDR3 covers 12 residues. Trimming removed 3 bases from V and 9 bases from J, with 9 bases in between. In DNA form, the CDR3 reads TGTGCCAGCAGTTTCCCAGGGTCTGAGCAGTTCTTC. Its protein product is CASSFPGSEQFF.

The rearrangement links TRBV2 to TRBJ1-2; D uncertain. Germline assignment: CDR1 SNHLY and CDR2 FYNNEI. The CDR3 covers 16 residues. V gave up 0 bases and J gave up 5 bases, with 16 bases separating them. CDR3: CASSEALGSFWYGYTF. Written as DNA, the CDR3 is TGTGCCAGCAGTGAAGCGCTAGGCTCCTTTTGGTATGGCTACACCTTC.

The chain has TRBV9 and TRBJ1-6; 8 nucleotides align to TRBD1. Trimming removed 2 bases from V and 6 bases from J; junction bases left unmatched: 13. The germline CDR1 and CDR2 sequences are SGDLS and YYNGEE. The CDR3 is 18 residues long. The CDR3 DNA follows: TGTGCCAGCAGCGTGGACTCCAGGGGGCAATTTGGTAATTCACCCCTCCACTTT. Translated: CASSVDSRGQFGNSPLHF.

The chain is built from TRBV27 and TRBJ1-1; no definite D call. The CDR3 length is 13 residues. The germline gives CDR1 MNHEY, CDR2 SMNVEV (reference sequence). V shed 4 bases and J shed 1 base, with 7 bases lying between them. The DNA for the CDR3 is TGTGCCAGCAGTTCACTTACGAACACTGAAGCTTTCTTT. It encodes CASSSLTNTEAFF.

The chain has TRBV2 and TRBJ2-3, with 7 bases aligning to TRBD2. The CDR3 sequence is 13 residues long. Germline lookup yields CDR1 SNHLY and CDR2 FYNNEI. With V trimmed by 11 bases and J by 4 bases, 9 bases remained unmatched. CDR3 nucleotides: TGTGCCGGAGGGAGGGCCTTCCCAGATACGCAGTATTTT. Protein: CAGGRAFPDTQYF.

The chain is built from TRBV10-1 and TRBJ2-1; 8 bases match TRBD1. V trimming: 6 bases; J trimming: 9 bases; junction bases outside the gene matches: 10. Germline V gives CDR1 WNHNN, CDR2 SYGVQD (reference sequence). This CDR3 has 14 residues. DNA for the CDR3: TGCGCCAGCAGAGGGACAGGTAATAACGTTGAGCAGTTCTTC. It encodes CASRGTGNNVEQFF.

CDR3 region: CASSPRQGSNYGYTF. The CDR3 DNA sequence: TGTGCCAGCAGCCCTCGACAGGGGAGTAACTATGGCTACACCTTC. The rearrangement links TRBV9 to TRBJ1-2; TRBD1 matches at 8 bases. Germline trimming cut 4 bases from V and 1 base from J; bases unmatched to any gene: 6. This CDR3 is built from 15 residues. The germline V gene has CDR1 SGDLS and CDR2 YYNGEE.

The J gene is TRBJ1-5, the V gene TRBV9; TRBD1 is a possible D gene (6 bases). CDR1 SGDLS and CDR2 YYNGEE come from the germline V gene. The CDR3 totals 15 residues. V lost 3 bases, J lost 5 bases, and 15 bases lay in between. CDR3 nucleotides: TGTGCCAGCAGCGCAAACGGACAGACCTATCAGCCCCAGCATTTT. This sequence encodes CASSANGQTYQPQHF.

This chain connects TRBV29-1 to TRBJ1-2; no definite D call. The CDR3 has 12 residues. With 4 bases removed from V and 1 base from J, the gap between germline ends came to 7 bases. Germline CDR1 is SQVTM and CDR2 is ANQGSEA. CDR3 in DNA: TGCAGCGTTGGAGGCAATAACTATGGCTACACCTTC. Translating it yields CSVGGNNYGYTF.

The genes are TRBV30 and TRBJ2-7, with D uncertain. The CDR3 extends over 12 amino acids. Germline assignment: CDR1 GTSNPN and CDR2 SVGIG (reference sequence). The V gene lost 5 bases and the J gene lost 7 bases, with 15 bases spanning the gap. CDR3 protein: CAWGPLRWEQYF. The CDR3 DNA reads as TGTGCCTGGGGACCTCTCAGGTGGGAGCAGTACTTC.

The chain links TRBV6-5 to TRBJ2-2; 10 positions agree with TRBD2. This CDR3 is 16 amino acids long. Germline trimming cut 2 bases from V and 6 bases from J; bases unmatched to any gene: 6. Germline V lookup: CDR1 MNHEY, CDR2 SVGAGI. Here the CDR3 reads CASSYVLAGASGELFF. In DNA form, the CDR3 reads TGTGCCAGCAGTTACGTCCTAGCGGGGGCCTCCGGGGAGCTGTTTTTT.

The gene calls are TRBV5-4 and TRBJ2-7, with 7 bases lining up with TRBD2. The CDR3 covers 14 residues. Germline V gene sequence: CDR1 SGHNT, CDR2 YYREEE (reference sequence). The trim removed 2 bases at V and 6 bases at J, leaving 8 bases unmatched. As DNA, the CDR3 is TGTGCCAGCAGCTTCTGGGGGAGGGCGTCCGAGCAGTACTTC. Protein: CASSFWGRASEQYF. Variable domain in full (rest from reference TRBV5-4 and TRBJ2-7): ETGVTQSPTHLIKTRGQQVTLRCSSQSGHNTVSWYQQALGQGPQFIFQYYREEENGRGNFPPRFSGLQFPNYSSELNVNALELDDSALYLCASSFWGRASEQYFGPGTRLTVT.

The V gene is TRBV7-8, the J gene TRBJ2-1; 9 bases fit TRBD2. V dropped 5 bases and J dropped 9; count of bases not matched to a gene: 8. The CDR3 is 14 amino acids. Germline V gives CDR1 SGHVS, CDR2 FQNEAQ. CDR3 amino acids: CASSTVRGGSEQFF. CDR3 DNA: TGTGCCAGCAGCACCGTGCGGGGGGGAAGTGAGCAGTTCTTC.

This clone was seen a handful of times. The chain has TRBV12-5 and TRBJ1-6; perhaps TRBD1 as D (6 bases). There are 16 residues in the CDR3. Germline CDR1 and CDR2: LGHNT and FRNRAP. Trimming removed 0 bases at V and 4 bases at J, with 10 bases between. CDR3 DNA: TGTGCTAGTGGTTTGGTACAGGGCGGGTATAATTCACCCCTCCACTTT. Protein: CASGLVQGGYNSPLHF.

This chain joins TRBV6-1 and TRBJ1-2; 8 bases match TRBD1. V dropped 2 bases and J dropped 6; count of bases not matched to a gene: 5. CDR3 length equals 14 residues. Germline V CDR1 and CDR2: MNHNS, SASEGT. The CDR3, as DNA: TGTGCCAGCAGTGAAAGGACAGGGCTGGATGGCTACACCTTC. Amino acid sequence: CASSERTGLDGYTF.

The CDR3 region has the DNA TGTGCCAGCAGCACGGGAAGGGGGACTGGAAACACCATATATTTT. Protein: CASSTGRGTGNTIYF. The J gene is TRBJ1-3, the V gene TRBV5-5; D may be TRBD1 (6 bases). The V end lost 4 bases, the J end lost 2 bases, and 13 bases lay between the germline ends. Germline V gene sequence: CDR1 SGHKS, CDR2 YYEKEE (reference sequence). The CDR3 totals 15 residues.

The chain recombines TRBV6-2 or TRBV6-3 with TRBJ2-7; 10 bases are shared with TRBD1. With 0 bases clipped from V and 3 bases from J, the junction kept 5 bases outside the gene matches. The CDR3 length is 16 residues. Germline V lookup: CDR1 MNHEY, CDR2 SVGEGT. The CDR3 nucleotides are TGTGCCAGCAGTTACTCCCGGGACAGGGGTTACTACGAGCAGTACTTC. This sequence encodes CASSYSRDRGYYEQYF.

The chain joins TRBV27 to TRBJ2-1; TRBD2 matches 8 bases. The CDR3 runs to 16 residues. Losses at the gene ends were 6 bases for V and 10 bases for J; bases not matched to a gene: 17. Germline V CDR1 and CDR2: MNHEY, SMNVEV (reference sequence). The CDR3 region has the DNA TGTGCCAGCAGCGTTTCGCGGGGGGCGGGGGGAAGCGAGCAGTTCTTC. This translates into CASSVSRGAGGSEQFF.

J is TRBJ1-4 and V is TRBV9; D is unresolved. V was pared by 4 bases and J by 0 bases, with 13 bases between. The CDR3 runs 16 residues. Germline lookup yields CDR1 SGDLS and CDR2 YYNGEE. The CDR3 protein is CASSLRGASTNEKLFF. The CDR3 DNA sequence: TGTGCCAGCAGCCTCCGTGGAGCGTCAACTAATGAAAAACTGTTTTTT.

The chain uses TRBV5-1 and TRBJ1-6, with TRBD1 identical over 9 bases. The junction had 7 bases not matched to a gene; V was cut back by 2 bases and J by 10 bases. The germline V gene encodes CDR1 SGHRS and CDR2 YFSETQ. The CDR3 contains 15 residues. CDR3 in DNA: TGCGCCAGCAGCTTAGGGGGACAGGGAAGATCACCCCTCCACTTT. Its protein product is CASSLGGQGRSPLHF.

In nucleotides, the CDR3 is TGCAGCGTCCCTAGAGGGTTTAGCTCCTACGAGCAGTACTTC. Translated: CSVPRGFSSYEQYF. J is TRBJ2-7 and V is TRBV29-1, with D possibly matching TRBD2 (5 bases). The germline CDR1 and CDR2 sequences are SQVTM and ANQGSEA. The CDR3 has 14 residues. Between the trimmed V and J ends, which lost 6 bases and 0 bases, there was a span of 15 bases.